This T cell receptor beta chain was obtained from a study of blood T cells in healthy people across ages. Notes on the study in general: The study lacked donor CMV status, which possibly confounded expanded clonotype changes. Unsorted PBMCs blocked a conclusive comparison of naive and antigen-experienced cells.

Alongside a J-beta primer mix, a sample-barcoded 5' primer served in a second PCR lasting about 7 to 12 cycles. TCRdb itself ran the 5' RACE reads through MiXCR, one entry per CDR3 protein. The repertoire includes about 1.5 million distinct CDR3 sequences, 35% to 45% of them detected once, and 4% sits in the top ten. Germline CDR1 MDHEN, CDR2 SYDVKM. The CDR3 contains 19 residues. This clonotype was found a few times. Its antigen is undetermined. The junction differs from germline at one of its ends, possibly a read error. Sequencing used blood. The clonotype was recovered from a woman aged 18-35 years in good health. V is TRBV28 and J is TRBJ1-6; D perhaps matches TRBD1 (6 bases). In nucleotides, the CDR3 is TGTGCCAGCAGTTTGCGGACAGACTCCGGGGGCTCCTATAATTCACCCCCCCACTTT. Its translation: CASSLRTDSGGSYNSPPHF.